The rows below give T cell receptor beta chains drawn from one sample of a study of shared clonotypes between healthy human individuals. Measured with immunoSEQ multiplex PCR; TCRdb has only the in-frame clones, and not every one. The table records some 1,400,000 clones, roughly 96% of them present only once. The sample taken for sequencing was naive CD4+ T cells sorted from blood. The receptor source for this set is a man aged 25 to 40 in good health. Both conserved end residues are part of each CDR3. Each record gives: clone size, D gene, V gene, J gene, CDR3 DNA, CDR3 protein. D genes are given only for firm matches. The size of a clone is reported for some rows only, either as once, few or many, or as a class for expanded clones.

abundance: .; d_gene: TRBD1; v_gene: TRBV5-6; j_gene: TRBJ1-4; CDR3nt: TGTGCCAGCAGCTTACAATACAGGGGTTTCCCTCTCCTGAATGAAAAACTGTTTTTT; CDR3aa: CASSLQYRGFPLLNEKLFF
abundance: .; d_gene: .; v_gene: TRBV7-2; j_gene: TRBJ2-1; CDR3nt: TGTGCCAGCAGCCCGACCGTCCACAATGAGCAGTTCTTC; CDR3aa: CASSPTVHNEQFF
abundance: few; d_gene: .; v_gene: TRBV7-8; j_gene: TRBJ1-2; CDR3nt: TGTGCCAGCAGCTTCGGACAAGGCTACACCTTC; CDR3aa: CASSFGQGYTF
abundance: .; d_gene: .; v_gene: TRBV6-5; j_gene: TRBJ1-1; CDR3nt: TGTGCCAGCAGTTATCGGGGCAGGGCAAACACTGAAGCTTTCTTT; CDR3aa: CASSYRGRANTEAFF
abundance: .; d_gene: TRBD2; v_gene: TRBV5-1; j_gene: TRBJ2-1; CDR3nt: TGCGCCAGCAAAGCGGGAGCGAAACCTAATCACAATGAGCAGTTCTTC; CDR3aa: CASKAGAKPNHNEQFF
abundance: .; d_gene: .; v_gene: TRBV28; j_gene: TRBJ1-5; CDR3nt: TGTGCCAGCAACGGCGGATATAGCAATCAGCCCCAGCATTTT; CDR3aa: CASNGGYSNQPQHF
abundance: .; d_gene: .; v_gene: TRBV10-2; j_gene: TRBJ1-3; CDR3nt: TGCGCCAGCAGGGCCTCCAGAAACACCATATATTTT; CDR3aa: CASRASRNTIYF
abundance: .; d_gene: .; v_gene: TRBV21-1; j_gene: TRBJ2-1; CDR3nt: TGTGCCAGCAGCAAAAGGGCTGGGTGGGGTCGCTCCTACAATGAGCAGTTCTTC; CDR3aa: CASSKRAGWGRSYNEQFF
abundance: once; d_gene: .; v_gene: TRBV29-1; j_gene: TRBJ1-2; CDR3nt: TGCAGCGTTGAACACAGGTCCGGGGAGAACTATGGCTACACCTTC; CDR3aa: CSVEHRSGENYGYTF
abundance: .; d_gene: .; v_gene: TRBV11-2; j_gene: TRBJ2-7; CDR3nt: TGTGCCAGCAGCTTATCGTATAAAACCTCCTACGAGCAGTACTTC; CDR3aa: CASSLSYKTSYEQYF
abundance: .; d_gene: TRBD2; v_gene: TRBV10-3; j_gene: TRBJ2-1; CDR3nt: TGTGCCATCAGGAAGACTAGCGGGGCTTACAATGAGCAGTTCTTC; CDR3aa: CAIRKTSGAYNEQFF
abundance: .; d_gene: .; v_gene: TRBV30; j_gene: TRBJ1-2; CDR3nt: TGTGCCTGGAGTTATGGACCTGACTATGGCTACACCTTC; CDR3aa: CAWSYGPDYGYTF
abundance: once; d_gene: .; v_gene: TRBV6-1; j_gene: TRBJ2-7; CDR3nt: TGTGCCAGCAGCCACACTCAGAACTCCTACGAGCAGTACTTC; CDR3aa: CASSHTQNSYEQYF
abundance: .; d_gene: .; v_gene: TRBV5-1; j_gene: TRBJ2-3; CDR3nt: TGCGCCAGCAGCTCTCCTAGCGGCACAGATACGCAGTATTTT; CDR3aa: CASSSPSGTDTQYF
abundance: .; d_gene: TRBD1; v_gene: TRBV5-4; j_gene: TRBJ2-1; CDR3nt: TGTGCCAGCAGCCCCCCCGTAGGGACAGGTGTTACACATGAGCAGTTCTTC; CDR3aa: CASSPPVGTGVTHEQFF
abundance: .; d_gene: .; v_gene: TRBV5-6; j_gene: TRBJ2-2; CDR3nt: TGTGCCAGCAGCTTTACAACCTTAAACACCGGGGAGCTGTTTTTT; CDR3aa: CASSFTTLNTGELFF
abundance: .; d_gene: .; v_gene: TRBV5-4; j_gene: TRBJ2-1; CDR3nt: TGTGCCAGCAGCTCACGAGGGACCTACAATGAGCAGTTCTTC; CDR3aa: CASSSRGTYNEQFF
abundance: .; d_gene: TRBD1; v_gene: TRBV5-5; j_gene: TRBJ2-5; CDR3nt: TGTGCCAGCAGCTTGGCAAGGACAGGGGAAGAGACCCAGTACTTC; CDR3aa: CASSLARTGEETQYF
abundance: .; d_gene: TRBD1; v_gene: TRBV14; j_gene: TRBJ2-7; CDR3nt: TGTGCCAGCAGCCAGCCGGGACAGGGCTCCTACGAGCAGTACTTC; CDR3aa: CASSQPGQGSYEQYF
abundance: .; d_gene: TRBD2; v_gene: TRBV29-1; j_gene: TRBJ2-1; CDR3nt: TGCAGCGCACTATGGACTAGCGGGAGGTTGGATGAGCAGTTCTTC; CDR3aa: CSALWTSGRLDEQFF
abundance: .; d_gene: TRBD2; v_gene: TRBV9; j_gene: TRBJ2-3; CDR3nt: TGTGCCAGCAGCGTCGGGACTAGCGCTAGCACAGATACGCAGTATTTT; CDR3aa: CASSVGTSASTDTQYF
abundance: .; d_gene: .; v_gene: TRBV5-4; j_gene: TRBJ1-2; CDR3nt: TGTGCCAGCAGCAGCCGGACAGCTACTAACTATGGCTACACCTTC; CDR3aa: CASSSRTATNYGYTF